This is a list of T cell receptor beta chains from one sample in a study of shared clonotypes between healthy human individuals. Assay used: immunoSEQ multiplex PCR; TCRdb lists only in-frame clones, some missing. The profile shows about 1.5 million clones, 98% of them singletons. The sample taken for sequencing was naive CD4+ T cells sorted from blood. The receptors shown here come from a man aged 25 to 45 in good health. The CDR3 runs from the conserved cysteine through the conserved F or W. The order of the fields is V gene, clone size, J gene, D gene, CDR3 DNA, CDR3 protein. The D gene is left open where the match is weak. Clone size is shown for a subset of rows, as once, few, many or a class of expanded clone.

>TRBV5-4|NA|TRBJ2-1|TRBD2
TGTGCCAGCCTCACTAGCGGGAGCTCAAATGAGCAGTTCTTC
CASLTSGSSNEQFF
>TRBV19|NA|TRBJ2-5|NA
TGTGCCAGTAGTATTAGAGAACAAGGGCACAAAGAGACCCAGTACTTC
CASSIREQGHKETQYF
>TRBV5-1|NA|TRBJ2-7|NA
TGCGCCAGCAGGGCAGGGGTCAACTCCTACGAGCAGTACTTC
CASRAGVNSYEQYF
>TRBV6-5|NA|TRBJ2-7|NA
TGTGCCAGCAGTTACTCGAGCAGTGGGACCTACGAGCAGTACTTC
CASSYSSSGTYEQYF
>TRBV4-1|NA|TRBJ1-2|TRBD1
TGCGCCAGCAGCCATCGGGCGGGGTCGGAGAGGGGGCACCCCTATTATGGCTACACCTTC
CASSHRAGSERGHPYYGYTF
>TRBV30|NA|TRBJ2-3|NA
TGTGCCTGGAGTCCAAAAGATACGCAGTATTTT
CAWSPKDTQYF
>TRBV15|NA|TRBJ2-1|NA
TGTGCCACCAGCAGAGCTGTCCATGAGCAGTTCTTC
CATSRAVHEQFF
>TRBV4-1|NA|TRBJ1-1|TRBD1
TGCGCCAGCAGCCAAGATTGGAGACCCAGGGACAGGGCGAGCGCTAACACTGAAGCTTTCTTT
CASSQDWRPRDRASANTEAFF
>TRBV15|NA|TRBJ2-5|NA
TGTGCCACCAGCAGAGATCCGGCAGATACCCAAGAGACCCAGTACTTC
CATSRDPADTQETQYF
>TRBV18|NA|TRBJ2-7|TRBD2
TGTGCCAGCTCTCGAACTAGCGCCTACTACGAGCAGTACTTC
CASSRTSAYYEQYF
>TRBV5-4|NA|TRBJ1-1|TRBD1
TGTGCCAGCCGGACAGGGGAAAGAACGAACACTGAAGCTTTCTTT
CASRTGERTNTEAFF
>TRBV10-3|NA|TRBJ2-1|TRBD1
TGTGCCATCAGTGCCCGGACAGGGGTGAATGAGCAGTTCTTC
CAISARTGVNEQFF
>TRBV6-5|once|TRBJ2-1|NA
TGTGCCAGCAAGTGGGAGAGTTCCTACAATGAGCAGTTCTTC
CASKWESSYNEQFF
>TRBV9|NA|TRBJ2-7|TRBD2
TGTGCCAGCAGCGGGACTAGCGGGGGAAACCAGTACTTC
CASSGTSGGNQYF
>TRBV7-2|NA|TRBJ2-7|TRBD1
TGTGCCAGCAGCACCCGGGACAGCCCTTCCTACGAGCAGTACTTC
CASSTRDSPSYEQYF
>TRBV5-1|NA|TRBJ1-1|NA
TGCGCCAGCAGGCCCGTTCTACAAGGCCGTGAAGCTTTCTTT
CASRPVLQGREAFF
>TRBV18|NA|TRBJ1-2|NA
TGTGCCAGCTCACCTCTTAAGTCCGCGCCTAACTATGGCTACACCTTC
CASSPLKSAPNYGYTF
>TRBV10-2|NA|TRBJ2-7|TRBD1
TGCGCCAGCAGGACTTCAGGGGGCTACGAGCAGTACTTC
CASRTSGGYEQYF
>TRBV5-1|NA|TRBJ2-7|TRBD2
TGCGCCAGCAGGGAGACTAGCGGGAGGGACGAGCAGTACTTC
CASRETSGRDEQYF
>TRBV19|NA|TRBJ1-5|TRBD1
TGTGCCAGTTTCAGGGGGCCTGGTCAGCCCCAGCATTTT
CASFRGPGQPQHF
>TRBV11-2|NA|TRBJ2-7|NA
TGTGCCAGCAGCCTAAGGGCGGTCGAGCAGTACTTC
CASSLRAVEQYF
>TRBV19|NA|TRBJ2-1|TRBD1
TGTGCCAGTACCCCGGACAGGGGATACAATGAGCAGTTCTTC
CASTPDRGYNEQFF
>TRBV15|NA|TRBJ1-4|NA
TGTGCCACCAGCAGAGGCCCAGGGGTCACTAATGAAAAACTGTTTTTT
CATSRGPGVTNEKLFF
>TRBV9|NA|TRBJ2-2|TRBD2
TGTGCCAGCAGCGTTGGCGGGAGCACCGGGGAGCTGTTTTTT
CASSVGGSTGELFF
>TRBV9|NA|TRBJ2-2|TRBD2
TGTGCCAGCAGCTTAGAGGTAGCGGGAGGGCTTGGCGGGGAGCTGTTTTTT
CASSLEVAGGLGGELFF
>TRBV30|NA|TRBJ2-1|NA
TGTGCCTGGAGCTCCGGGGTGATTTACAATGAGCAGTTCTTC
CAWSSGVIYNEQFF
>TRBV5-1|NA|TRBJ2-1|NA
TGCGCCAGCAGCCCCTACAGGTTGGCAACGGACAATGAGCAGTTCTTC
CASSPYRLATDNEQFF
>TRBV5-1|NA|TRBJ2-5|TRBD2
TGCGCCAGCAGCTGGTGGACTAGCGGGGCGGGAGAGACCCAGTACTTC
CASSWWTSGAGETQYF
>TRBV10-2|NA|TRBJ2-7|NA
TGCGCCAGCGGACAGTCCTACGAGCAGTACTTC
CASGQSYEQYF
>TRBV5-1|NA|TRBJ1-1|TRBD1
TGCGCCAGCAGCTTGGGACAGGGTACGCCGAACACTGAAGCTTTCTTT
CASSLGQGTPNTEAFF
>TRBV11-2|NA|TRBJ2-7|NA
TGTGCCAGCAGGGGAAGGGGCGGTTTGCCGAACTTC
CASRGRGGLPNF
>TRBV11-3|NA|TRBJ2-7|NA
TGTGCCAGCAGAGCACCATTCGGCCTGACCTCCGAGCAGTACTTC
CASRAPFGLTSEQYF
>TRBV5-1|NA|TRBJ2-7|NA
TGCGCCAGCCGCCAAACCTACGAGCAGTACTTC
CASRQTYEQYF
>TRBV5-4|NA|TRBJ2-2|NA
TGTGCCAGCAGCTTGGACCATCGCACCGGGGAGCTGTTTTTT
CASSLDHRTGELFF
>TRBV19|NA|TRBJ2-2|NA
TGTGCCACCGCACGGGGTGGAAGGGAGCTGTTTTTT
CATARGGRELFF
>TRBV5-1|NA|TRBJ1-1|NA
TGCGCCAGCAGCTTGACCTGGGGCGGGGCCTTCACTGAAGCTTTCTTT
CASSLTWGGAFTEAFF
>TRBV4-3|NA|TRBJ1-2|NA
TGCGCCAGCAGCCAGCACCGGACGGATGGCTACACCTTC
CASSQHRTDGYTF
>TRBV18|NA|TRBJ2-5|NA
TGTGCCAGCTCACCAAAGAACCAAGAGACCCAGTACTTC
CASSPKNQETQYF
>TRBV28|NA|TRBJ2-3|TRBD1
TGTGCCAGCACCTCCCCCCGGACAGGGGGAGGGCCAGATACGCAGTATTTT
CASTSPRTGGGPDTQYF
>TRBV27|NA|TRBJ1-5|NA
TGTGCCAGCAGTCCGCAAAGACAAGCAGGTCAGCCCCAGCATTTT
CASSPQRQAGQPQHF
>TRBV18|NA|TRBJ2-3|TRBD2
TGTGCCAGCTCACTGGGACTAGCGGGAGGGGAAGATACGCAGTATTTT
CASSLGLAGGEDTQYF
>TRBV28|NA|TRBJ2-3|NA
TGTGCCAGCAGTTTGGGTGGGGCAGATACGCAGTATTTT
CASSLGGADTQYF
>TRBV5-8|NA|TRBJ2-1|NA
TGTGCCAGCAGCTTGGCCTTTTCCGGGGCCGGTGAGCAGTTCTTC
CASSLAFSGAGEQFF
>TRBV4-1|once|TRBJ2-7|TRBD2
TGCGCCAGCAGCCAAGATCCCCACGGCGCGGGAGTTGGCTACGAGCAGTACTTC
CASSQDPHGAGVGYEQYF
>TRBV11-2|NA|TRBJ2-7|NA
TGTGCCAGCAGCTCCGTTCAGGGCCGGCAGACCTACGAGCAGTACTTC
CASSSVQGRQTYEQYF
>TRBV19|NA|TRBJ2-1|TRBD2
TGTGCCAGTAGTACGGGCGGGAGGGGTAGTGAGCAGTTCTTC
CASSTGGRGSEQFF
>TRBV28|NA|TRBJ2-1|TRBD2
TGTGCCAGCAGTTCTAGCGGGAGTTACAATGAGCAGTTCTTC
CASSSSGSYNEQFF
>TRBV5-4|NA|TRBJ2-2|NA
TGTGCCAGCAGCTCGCATACACAAACGGGACTCCTCGGCGGGGAGCTGTTTTTT
CASSSHTQTGLLGGELFF
>TRBV19|NA|TRBJ2-7|NA
TGTGCCAGTAGTATCTCGAAGAGCTCCTACGAGCAGTACTTC
CASSISKSSYEQYF
>TRBV14|NA|TRBJ2-7|TRBD2
TGTGCCAGCAGCCAAGGTCTAGCGGGGATCTACGAGCAGTACTTC
CASSQGLAGIYEQYF
>TRBV28|NA|TRBJ2-3|NA
TGTGCCAGCAGTTTCGGGGGATACACAGATACGCAGTATTTT
CASSFGGYTDTQYF
>TRBV18|NA|TRBJ2-2|NA
TGTGCCAGCTCACCACTCGGGGGGAACACCGGGGAGCTGTTTTTT
CASSPLGGNTGELFF
>TRBV18|NA|TRBJ1-5|TRBD1
TGTGCCAGCTCACCACTCGGGACAGGGATTCAGCCCCAGCATTTT
CASSPLGTGIQPQHF
>TRBV5-4|NA|TRBJ1-1|NA
TGTGCCAGCAGCTTCAGAAGCACTGAAGCTTTCTTT
CASSFRSTEAFF
>TRBV5-4|NA|TRBJ2-1|NA
TGTGCCAGCAGCTTGGTACAGGGTGGCAATGAGCAGTTCTTC
CASSLVQGGNEQFF
>TRBV9|NA|TRBJ2-7|TRBD2
TGTGCCAGCAGCCCTAGCGGGAGGTCCTCCGAGCAGTACTTC
CASSPSGRSSEQYF
>TRBV6-5|NA|TRBJ2-7|NA
TGTGCCAGCAGTTCCGCGGGACACCTATACGAGCAGTACTTC
CASSSAGHLYEQYF
>TRBV2|once|TRBJ2-7|TRBD2
TGTGCCAGCAGCGGTGAACCGGGACTAGCGGGGGTCTACGAGCAGTACTTC
CASSGEPGLAGVYEQYF